The following is a T cell receptor beta chain sequence with its context. The table came from immunoSEQ multiplex PCR; TCRdb's copy has only in-frame clones and leaves some out. This repertoire shows about 2 million clones, 85% to 95% found once; its top ten account for approximately 0.13%. The data belong to a study of shared clonotypes between healthy human individuals. Trimming removed 4 bases from V and 6 bases from J; junction bases left unmatched: 4. In germline, CDR1 is MGHRA, CDR2 YSYEKL. This CDR3 is 15 amino acids long. J is TRBJ2-1 and V is TRBV4-1, with 12 nucleotides matching TRBD2. This TCR was recovered from a man younger than 35 in good health. The sample consisted of naive CD4+ T cells sorted from blood. The subset was: CD45RA+ positively selected. In DNA form, the CDR3 reads TGCGCCAGCAGCCGCGGACTAGCGGGAACCAATGAGCAGTTCTTC. This sequence encodes CASSRGLAGTNEQFF.